One and the same sample provided the 16 T cell receptor beta chains below, sequenced in a study of T cells in Graves' hyperthyroidism and ophthalmopathy (dated by TCRdb to between 2018 and 2021). Library method: multiplex PCR. This sample was sequenced with an Illumina HiSeq 2000. The TCR beta CDR3 regions were amplified from the RNA transcripts. The first round of RT-PCR for the TCR CDR3 was performed with the HTBI primer set and the Qiagen OneStep RT-PCR kit. TCRdb reworked the public reads: Q25 trimming with fastp, MiXCR clone assembly, productive beta chains retained. All rows with the same CDR3 protein become a single entry with the most common DNA and genes. Across this sample there are about 640,000 distinct CDR3 sequences, with more than 20% seen only once. Jointly, the top ten make up roughly a third of the sample. The sample comprised blood. The receptors shown here come from a man younger than 45 with Graves' ophthalmopathy.

This chain uses TRBV11-2 with TRBJ2-5; 11 nucleotides agree with TRBD2. Germline trimming cut 3 bases from V and 5 bases from J; bases unmatched to any gene: 5. Germline lookup yields CDR1 SGHAT and CDR2 FQNNGV. The CDR3 sequence is 15 residues long. DNA for the CDR3: TGTGCCAGCAGCTTTACTAGCGGGAGTGCGGAGACCCAGTACTTC. It translates to CASSFTSGSAETQYF.

This clonotype has at least ten counts. The J gene is TRBJ2-3, the V gene TRBV20-1; D is unresolved. In germline, CDR1 is DFQATT, CDR2 SNEGSKA (reference sequence). V gave up 1 base and J gave up 0 bases, with 8 bases separating them. This CDR3 has 14 amino acids. The CDR3 is CSARVATSTDTQYF. CDR3 coding DNA: TGCAGTGCTAGAGTAGCAACTAGCACAGATACGCAGTATTTT.

The rearrangement joins TRBV29-1 to TRBJ2-1; perhaps TRBD2 as D (6 bases). From germline, CDR1 is SQVTM and CDR2 ANQGSEA. Trimming stripped 2 bases from V and 3 bases from J, with 17 bases between. This CDR3 contains 16 residues. The CDR3 spells CSVETSGRTYYNEQFF. CDR3 in DNA: TGCAGCGTTGAAACGTCGGGGAGGACCTACTACAATGAGCAGTTCTTC.

CDR3 region: CAWRRPGGYPGELFF. The CDR3, as DNA: TGTGCCTGGAGGCGCCCTGGGGGGTATCCCGGGGAGCTGTTTTTT. J is TRBJ2-2 and V is TRBV30; perhaps TRBD2 as D (6 bases). CDR3 size: 15 residues. V shed 3 bases and J shed 6 bases, with 17 bases lying between them. Germline CDR1 GTSNPN, CDR2 SVGIG (reference sequence).

This clonotype was counted between two and nine times. The chain employs TRBV20-1 and TRBJ2-3; D ambiguous. CDR3 length equals 15 residues. The ends were cut back, 6 bases at V and 6 bases at J, with 22 bases in the middle. The V gene's germline CDR1 is DFQATT and CDR2 SNEGSKA (reference sequence). The CDR3 coding sequence is TGCAGTGCCTCCTCCCTCGGGCTCGCGGCTGATACGCAGTATTTT. Its translation is CSASSLGLAADTQYF.

This clonotype came up many times. The rearrangement uses TRBV11-2 and TRBJ2-3; no clear D. This CDR3 is 14 amino acids long. The V and J ends lost 3 bases and 0 bases respectively, with 7 bases between them. The germline V gene has CDR1 SGHAT and CDR2 FQNNGV. The CDR3 here is CASSFQDSTDTQYF. The CDR3 region has the DNA TGTGCCAGCAGCTTCCAGGACAGCACAGATACGCAGTATTTT.

In its sample, this clonotype was seen a few times. The gene calls are TRBV27 and TRBJ2-1; D perhaps matches TRBD2 (5 bases). This CDR3 is built from 15 residues. CDR1 is MNHEY, CDR2 SMNVEV, per germline (reference sequence). V was pared by 8 bases and J by 4 bases, with 18 bases between. The CDR3 protein is CASSSPGSWYNEQFF. CDR3 nucleotides: TGTGCCAGCTCTTCGCCGGGGAGTTGGTACAATGAGCAGTTCTTC.

In its sample, this clonotype was seen many times. V is TRBV10-3 and J is TRBJ2-3; TRBD2 matches 8 bases. CDR3 length: 13 amino acids. Germline-derived CDR1 and CDR2 are ENHRY and SYGVKD. The trim removed 7 bases at V and 4 bases at J, leaving 4 bases unmatched. This CDR3 reads CAIMAREADTQYF. The DNA of the CDR3 is TGTGCCATCATGGCGCGGGAGGCAGATACGCAGTATTTT.

This clonotype has more than one count but fewer than ten. The chain links TRBV19 to TRBJ2-7, with D hard to call. V lost 3 bases, J lost 0 bases, and 6 bases lay in between. Germline V CDR1 and CDR2: LNHDA, SQIVND (reference sequence). There are 13 residues in the CDR3. The CDR3, as DNA: TGTGCCAGTAGTATTGCCCCCTCCTACGAGCAGTACTTC. It codes for CASSIAPSYEQYF.

This clonotype was detected only a few times. The chain recombines TRBV24-1 with TRBJ2-5; D gene ambiguous. The CDR3 extends over 17 amino acids. Germline V gene sequence: CDR1 KGHDR, CDR2 SFDVKD. The V end was cut by 11 bases, the J end by 4 bases, with 28 bases between. CDR3 residues: CASTPNPPAPPRETQYF. The DNA for the CDR3 is TGTGCCAGCACCCCCAACCCCCCCGCCCCTCCTCGAGAGACCCAGTACTTC.

The chain uses TRBV5-8 and TRBJ2-7; the match to TRBD1 covers 7 bases. The germline V gene has CDR1 SGHTS and CDR2 YDEGEE. Germline trimming cut 1 base from V and 5 bases from J; bases unmatched to any gene: 3. This CDR3 has 13 amino acids. The CDR3 nucleotides read TGTGCCAGCAGCTTGCGAGACAGGGACGAGCAGTACTTC. Amino acids: CASSLRDRDEQYF.

V and J are TRBV2 and TRBJ2-3, with 13 bases fitting TRBD2. This CDR3 is built from 19 residues. Germline trimming cut 5 bases from V and 2 bases from J; bases unmatched to any gene: 13. Germline V gene sequence: CDR1 SNHLY, CDR2 FYNNEI. The CDR3 loop reads CASSPLKRGTSGTTDTQYF. DNA for the CDR3: TGTGCCAGCAGTCCCCTAAAGAGAGGGACTAGCGGGACCACAGATACGCAGTATTTT.

The genes are TRBV24-1 and TRBJ2-1, with D unresolved. V was clipped by 3 bases and J by 13 bases, with 15 bases between them. Germline loops: CDR1 KGHDR, CDR2 SFDVKD. The length of the CDR3 is 13 residues. The CDR3 sequence is CATSDIGPPRQFF. CDR3 DNA: TGTGCCACCAGTGATATCGGACCCCCGCGCCAGTTCTTC.

Many counts were recorded for this clonotype. V is TRBV7-2 and J is TRBJ2-7; the match to TRBD2 covers 15 bases. CDR3 size: 16 residues. Germline values: CDR1 SGHTA, CDR2 FQGNSA. With 1 base clipped from V and 4 bases from J, the junction kept 2 bases outside the gene matches. The CDR3 sequence: CASSLEGTSGRYEQYF. In DNA, the CDR3 is TGTGCCAGCAGCTTAGAGGGGACTAGCGGGAGGTACGAGCAGTACTTC.

The table lists this clonotype with many counts. The gene calls are TRBV28 and TRBJ2-5; D gene unclear. Germline CDR1 and CDR2: MDHEN and SYDVKM. V gave up 3 bases and J gave up 3 bases, with 8 bases separating them. The CDR3 length is 13 residues. In DNA, the CDR3 is TGTGCCAGCAGTTTTGGGATAGAAGAGACCCAGTACTTC. Protein: CASSFGIEETQYF.

This clonotype showed up just a few times. A read error may be the cause here, since a much bigger clone is one base away. The chain couples TRBV6-1 to TRBJ1-2, with D possibly matching TRBD1 (6 bases). The CDR3 is made up of 15 amino acids. Germline CDR1 and CDR2: MNHNS and SASEGT. The germline V and J ends were trimmed by 0 bases and 9 bases, with 17 bases remaining between them. CDR3 protein: CASSEAGRGAHSYTF. The DNA for the CDR3 is TGTGCCAGCAGTGAAGCCGGGCGGGGGGCGCACAGCTACACCTTC.